The 27 T cell receptor beta chains given below trace back to one sample, sequenced in a study of blood T cell repertoires in COVID-19. Data came from immunoSEQ multiplex PCR; TCRdb stores just in-frame clones and leaves some out. The sample lists fewer than 150,000 clones; around 85% were seen once. Sequences were obtained from peripheral blood. These receptors came from a woman in her forties or fifties who had recovered from COVID-19.

This chain joins TRBV6-5 and TRBJ2-1; 8 bases align to TRBD2. Per germline, CDR1 MNHEY and CDR2 SVGAGI. Germline trimming cut 7 bases from V and 4 bases from J; bases unmatched to any gene: 9. This CDR3 is 15 amino acids long. The CDR3 reads CASKREIGSYNEQFF. In DNA form, the CDR3 reads TGTGCCAGCAAGCGGGAGATAGGTTCGTACAATGAGCAGTTCTTC.

The chain links TRBV19 to TRBJ1-1; no reliable D call. This CDR3 comprises 15 residues. Trimming removed 1 base at V and 7 bases at J, with 16 bases between. Looked up from germline, CDR1 is LNHDA and CDR2 is SQIVND (reference sequence). For the CDR3, the DNA is TGTGCCAGTAGTATAGGAGCGGGGTGGGGTGGTGAAGCTTTCTTT. It yields the protein CASSIGAGWGGEAFF.

V gene TRBV5-6 combines with J gene TRBJ2-4; D perhaps matches TRBD2 (6 bases). Trimming shortened V by 3 bases and J by 8 bases, and 15 bases separated the two germline ends. This CDR3 comprises 14 residues. The germline gives CDR1 SGHDT, CDR2 YYEEEE. The CDR3 spells CASSWGGTGDIQYF. CDR3 DNA: TGTGCCAGCAGCTGGGGCGGGACCGGGGACATTCAGTACTTC.

The gene calls are TRBV28 and TRBJ1-6; TRBD1 agrees at 11 bases. CDR3 length equals 17 residues. V lost 5 bases, J lost 7 bases, and 10 bases stayed unmatched. Looked up from germline, CDR1 is MDHEN and CDR2 is SYDVKM. Here the CDR3 reads CASSPGQGANRNSPLHF. DNA of the CDR3: TGTGCCAGCAGTCCCGGACAGGGGGCTAACCGGAATTCACCCCTCCACTTT. The whole variable domain, filled in from reference TRBV28 and TRBJ1-6, reads DVKVTQSSRYLVKRTGEKVFLECVQDMDHENMFWYRQDPGLGLRLIYFSYDVKMKEKGDIPEGYSVSREKKERFSLILESASTNQTSMYLCASSPGQGANRNSPLHFGNGTRLTVT.

The rearrangement links TRBV24-1 to TRBJ2-1; 8 bases are shared with TRBD2. The CDR3 extends over 14 amino acids. Germline CDR1 reads KGHDR; CDR2 reads SFDVKD. The junction had 7 bases not matched to a gene; V was cut back by 3 bases and J by 10 bases. The CDR3 here is CATSDPAGVPEQFF. DNA for the CDR3: TGTGCCACCAGTGATCCAGCGGGAGTACCGGAGCAGTTCTTC.

The genes are TRBV24-1 and TRBJ1-2; possibly TRBD1 for D (5 bases). This CDR3 region has 14 residues. V was trimmed by 6 bases and J by 8 bases, leaving 18 bases between them. Germline V CDR1 and CDR2: KGHDR, SFDVKD. The CDR3 loop is CATSPGGFVGGYTF. In nucleotides, the CDR3 is TGTGCCACCAGTCCGGGGGGGTTTGTAGGAGGCTACACCTTC.

The gene calls are TRBV2 and TRBJ2-5; D may be TRBD2 (6 bases). This CDR3 contains 18 residues. CDR1 SNHLY and CDR2 FYNNEI come from the germline V gene. V gave up 4 bases and J gave up 3 bases, with 24 bases separating them. The CDR3 protein is CASSASPEGFAIKETQYF. CDR3 bases: TGTGCCAGCAGTGCCAGCCCGGAGGGTTTTGCCATCAAAGAGACCCAGTACTTC.

In its sample, this clone was seen once. This chain joins TRBV24-1 and TRBJ2-3; 8 bases map to TRBD1. The CDR3 loop spans 16 amino acids. From germline, CDR1 is KGHDR and CDR2 SFDVKD. With 3 bases clipped from V and 1 base from J, the junction kept 5 bases outside the gene matches. The CDR3 DNA is TGTGCCACCAGTGATCCAGGGGGCACAGGCACAGATACGCAGTATTTT. This translates into CATSDPGGTGTDTQYF.

This clone showed up just once. V usage is TRBV18 and J usage is TRBJ2-5, with 7 bases aligning to TRBD1. The germline gives CDR1 KGHSH, CDR2 LQKENI. The CDR3 contains 16 residues. The V and J ends lost 1 base and 1 base, in that order; junction bases with no gene match: 6. Here the CDR3 DNA reads TGTGCCAGCTCACCACGAGTACAGGGGCCCCAAGAGACCCAGTACTTC. Its protein is CASSPRVQGPQETQYF.

The chain joins TRBV10-2 to TRBJ2-7, with 9 bases identical to TRBD2. CDR3 length: 15 residues. The V gene's germline CDR1 is WSHSY and CDR2 SAAADI. V lost 0 bases, J lost 4 bases, and 4 bases stayed unmatched. The CDR3 here is CASSESALAGYEQYF. In nucleotides, the CDR3 is TGCGCCAGCAGTGAGTCAGCCCTAGCGGGGTACGAGCAGTACTTC.

This clone was seen only once. The chain has TRBV9 and TRBJ2-3; D call uncertain. V gave up 4 bases and J gave up 5 bases, with 11 bases separating them. The CDR3 runs 13 residues. The germline gives CDR1 SGDLS, CDR2 YYNGEE. CDR3 amino acids: CASSSSLEDTQYF. The CDR3 DNA reads as TGTGCCAGCAGCTCCTCACTTGAAGATACGCAGTATTTT.

This chain uses TRBV7-3 with TRBJ1-1; 8 positions agree with TRBD1. The CDR3 has 15 residues. Looked up from germline, CDR1 is SGHTA and CDR2 is FQGTGA. V dropped 2 bases and J dropped 4; count of bases not matched to a gene: 6. The CDR3 region is CASSLEGRGLTEAFF. The CDR3 coding sequence is TGTGCCAGCAGCTTAGAAGGCAGGGGGCTCACTGAAGCTTTCTTT.

This clone appeared a single time. CDR3 region: CASSIDGAFRNEKLFF. CDR3 sequence (DNA): TGTGCCAGTAGTATAGATGGGGCTTTTAGGAATGAAAAACTGTTTTTT. The gene calls are TRBV19 and TRBJ1-4, with TRBD1 as a possible D gene (5 bases). CDR1 LNHDA and CDR2 SQIVND come from the germline V gene (reference sequence). Deletions cut 0 bases from V and 5 bases from J, with 13 bases between. The CDR3 has 16 residues.

The CDR3 DNA follows: TGTGCCAGCAGCCGTAGGGGGCAGGGGAGCGGTAGCGGCTACGAGCAGTACTTC. Residues: CASSRRGQGSGSGYEQYF. V and J are TRBV9 and TRBJ2-7; D is perhaps TRBD1 (7 bases). V was pared by 4 bases and J by 3 bases, with 26 bases between. Germline V gene sequence: CDR1 SGDLS, CDR2 YYNGEE. This CDR3 is built from 18 residues. Using reference TRBV9 and TRBJ2-7 for the parts outside the CDR3, the full variable domain is DSGVTQTPKHLITATGQRVTLRCSPRSGDLSVYWYQQSLDQGLQFLIQYYNGEERAKGNILERFSAQQFPDLHSELNLSSLELGDSALYFCASSRRGQGSGSGYEQYFGPGTRLTVT.

The rearrangement uses TRBV13 and TRBJ2-1; 7 nucleotides align to TRBD2. J lost 4 bases, V lost 5 bases, and 8 bases had no gene match. Germline CDR1 reads PRHDT; CDR2 reads FYEKMQ (reference sequence). The CDR3 has 15 amino acids. The CDR3 bases are TGTGCCAGCAGCCGCGGACTAGTGGGATACAATGAGCAGTTCTTC. This encodes CASSRGLVGYNEQFF.

This clone was seen once. CDR3 DNA sequence: TGTGCCAGCAGCCATCCACAGGGAGTGGAGACCCAGTACTTC. It is translated as CASSHPQGVETQYF. This chain joins TRBV21-1 and TRBJ2-5; the table's D call, TRBD1, was not checked against the DNA. TRBV21-1 is classified as a pseudogene. CDR3 size: 14 residues.

There are a few counts of this clone. This rearrangement joins TRBV29-1 to TRBJ2-7; 10 bases line up with TRBD2. J gave up 0 bases and V 1 base, and 3 bases lay outside the gene matches. The CDR3 is 15 residues long. Germline V lookup: CDR1 SQVTM, CDR2 ANQGSEA. CDR3 region: CSVEGLAGGSYEQYF. The CDR3 coding sequence is TGCAGCGTTGAAGGACTAGCGGGTGGCTCCTACGAGCAGTACTTC.

The V and J genes are TRBV10-2 and TRBJ2-3, with TRBD2 matching 12 bases. The CDR3 length is 17 residues. The V gene end was trimmed by 9 bases and the J gene end by 9 bases; junction bases not matched to a gene: 19. CDR1 and CDR2 from the germline V gene are WSHSY and SAAADI. Here the CDR3 reads CASLGGASGGAARTQYF. CDR3 sequence (DNA): TGCGCCAGTCTCGGCGGAGCTAGCGGGGGGGCCGCAAGGACGCAGTATTTT.

The chain uses TRBV5-8 and TRBJ2-2; possibly TRBD1 for D (5 bases). CDR1 SGHTS and CDR2 YDEGEE come from the germline V gene. V dropped 2 bases and J dropped 8 bases, with 10 bases sitting between them. The CDR3 totals 13 residues. CDR3 bases: TGTGCCAGCAGCTTTAGGGGAAGAGGGGAGCTGTTTTTT. It encodes CASSFRGRGELFF.

This sequence joins TRBV5-1 and TRBJ1-1; D remains ambiguous. V lost 1 base to trimming and J lost 0 bases, with 10 bases between them. CDR1 is SGHRS, CDR2 YFSETQ, per germline. The CDR3 runs 15 residues. The CDR3 bases are TGCGCCAGCAGCTTGTATCCAGGCATGAACACTGAAGCTTTCTTT. It encodes CASSLYPGMNTEAFF.

The CDR3 spells CASRRTGGEAGELFF. CDR3 nucleotides: TGTGCCAGTAGAAGGACAGGGGGCGAGGCCGGGGAGCTGTTTTTT. The V and J genes are TRBV19 and TRBJ2-2; 11 nucleotides agree with TRBD1. Germline V gives CDR1 LNHDA, CDR2 SQIVND (reference sequence). The V and J ends lost 6 bases and 6 bases, in that order; junction bases with no gene match: 6. CDR3 size: 15 residues. Supplemented by reference TRBV19 and TRBJ2-2, the full variable domain reads DGGITQSPKYLFRKEGQNVTLSCEQNLNHDAMYWYRQDPGQGLRLIYYSQIVNDFQKGDIAEGYSVSREKKESFPLTVTSAQKNPTAFYLCASRRTGGEAGELFFGEGSRLTVL.

The rearrangement joins TRBV3-1 (or the pseudogene TRBV3-2) to TRBJ2-5, with D unresolved. Germline V CDR1 and CDR2: LGHDT, YNNKEL (reference sequence). V was pared by 2 bases and J by 4 bases, with 14 bases between. The CDR3 extends over 15 amino acids. The CDR3 DNA follows: TGTGCCAGCAGCCAAATCTGGCCCAGATCAGAGACCCAGTACTTC. Protein sequence: CASSQIWPRSETQYF.

The chain employs TRBV3-1 (or the pseudogene TRBV3-2) and TRBJ1-1, with 7 bases aligning to TRBD1. The CDR3 loop spans 16 amino acids. Trimming cost V 2 bases and J 0 bases; bases outside gene matches: 6. The germline CDR1 and CDR2 sequences are LGHDT and YNNKEL (reference sequence). As DNA, the CDR3 is TGTGCCAGCAGCCAAATACGGACAGGTTTGAACACTGAAGCTTTCTTT. Protein: CASSQIRTGLNTEAFF.

This clone was counted a single time. This sequence joins TRBV14 and TRBJ2-1, with a tentative D call TRBD2 (6 bases). The CDR3 has 17 residues. CDR1 SGHDN and CDR2 FVKESK come from the germline V gene. Trimming stripped 2 bases from V and 6 bases from J, with 20 bases between. CDR3 amino acids: CASSQSYTGDLFNEQFF. CDR3 DNA: TGTGCCAGCAGCCAATCCTATACGGGGGACCTTTTCAATGAGCAGTTCTTC.

This clone was recorded only once. The V call is TRBV19, the J call TRBJ2-1, with TRBD1 identical over 10 bases. V shed 6 bases and J 3 bases; nucleotides not matched to a gene: 8. CDR3 length: 16 amino acids. Germline-derived CDR1 and CDR2 are LNHDA and SQIVND (reference sequence). The DNA for the CDR3 is TGTGCCAGTAGCGAAGCCGGGACAGGGGACTACAATGAGCAGTTCTTC. Its translation is CASSEAGTGDYNEQFF. Full variable domain (missing parts from reference TRBV19 and TRBJ2-1): DGGITQSPKYLFRKEGQNVTLSCEQNLNHDAMYWYRQDPGQGLRLIYYSQIVNDFQKGDIAEGYSVSREKKESFPLTVTSAQKNPTAFYLCASSEAGTGDYNEQFFGPGTRLTVL.

The chain carries TRBV27 and TRBJ2-5, with D maybe TRBD1 (7 bases). There are 15 residues in the CDR3. Per the germline V gene, CDR1 is MNHEY and CDR2 is SMNVEV (reference sequence). Trimming shortened V by 4 bases and J by 1 base, and 13 bases separated the two germline ends. CDR3 in DNA: TGTGCCAGCAGTTCGGGGGACAGCCTCCAAGAGACCCAGTACTTC. Protein: CASSSGDSLQETQYF.

This clone was detected only once. CDR3 region: CSASTPRGNTEAFF. The CDR3, as DNA: TGCAGTGCTAGTACCCCCCGGGGGAACACTGAAGCTTTCTTT. This chain connects TRBV20-1 to TRBJ1-1; D not certain. Germline-derived CDR1 and CDR2 are DFQATT and SNEGSKA (reference sequence). Trimming took 3 bases from V and 1 from J, leaving 12 bases between them. The CDR3 length is 14 residues.